This TCR beta chain stems from a study of beta chain features in type 1 diabetes. The CDR3 totals 11 residues. V lost 6 bases to trimming and J lost 5 bases, with 10 bases between them. Germline assignment: CDR1 DFQATT and CDR2 SNEGSKA (reference sequence). Expressed TCRB transcripts got sequenced, as all isolated RNA was reverse transcribed. Profiled with immunoSEQ multiplex PCR; TCRdb holds only in-frame clones, not every one. This table holds 500,000 to 700,000 clones, around 16% found once. The sample holds a few counts of this clone. Purity exceeded 98% in all sorted populations. V usage is TRBV20-1 and J usage is TRBJ1-1; D not resolved. This receptor was identified in a man aged 18 to 35 in good health. Sequenced sample: naive CD4+ T cells from blood. The CDR3 sequence: CSAWERTEAFF. The CDR3 coding sequence is TGCAGTGCGTGGGAAAGGACTGAAGCTTTCTTT.